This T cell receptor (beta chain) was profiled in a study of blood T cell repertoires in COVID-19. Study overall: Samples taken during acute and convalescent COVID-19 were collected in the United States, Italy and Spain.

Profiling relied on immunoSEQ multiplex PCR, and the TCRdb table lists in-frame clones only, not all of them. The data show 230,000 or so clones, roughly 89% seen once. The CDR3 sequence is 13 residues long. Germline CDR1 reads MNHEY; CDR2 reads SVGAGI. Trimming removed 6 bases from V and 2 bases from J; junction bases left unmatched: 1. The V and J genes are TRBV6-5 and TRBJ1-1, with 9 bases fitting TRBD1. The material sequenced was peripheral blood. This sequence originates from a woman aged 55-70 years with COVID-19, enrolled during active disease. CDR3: CASRTGGNTEAFF. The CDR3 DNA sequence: TGTGCCAGCAGAACAGGGGGCAACACTGAAGCTTTCTTT.